These 8 T cell receptor beta chains came from one sample sequenced in a study of spatial heterogeneity in lung cancer. General study results and limits: The study found that expanded intratumoral alpha and beta TCR counts tracked tumor mutation counts.

TCRdb called the 5' RACE reads again in MiXCR, with one record for every CDR3 protein. The table lists 9,000 to 13,000 distinct CDR3 sequences, under 10% of them singletons. Their cognate antigens are unknown. Sample time point: sample taken at primary tumor resection. This specimen consisted of lung tumor tissue, obtained at surgery. The receptors derive from a female donor with early-stage non-small cell lung cancer.

In its sample, this clonotype was seen a few times. Because this beta chain is a stray read in a library intended to capture alpha chains, its abundance should not be given much weight. CDR3 protein: CASSSSRRNPGNTIYF. The DNA of the CDR3 is TGTGCCAGCAGCTCCTCCCGACGGAATCCTGGAAACACCATATATTTT. This sequence joins TRBV11-2 and TRBJ1-3; D gene ambiguous. The CDR3 is made up of 16 amino acids. CDR1 and CDR2 (germline): SGHAT, FQNNGV. V gave up 4 bases and J gave up 2 bases, with 15 bases separating them.

As concerns this clonotype: Since the library was made to target alpha chains, this beta chain is a stray read and its abundance is not meaningful. The rearrangement uses TRBV27 and TRBJ2-7; tentative D call: TRBD2 (7 bases). Germline-derived CDR1 and CDR2 are MNHEY and SMNVEV (reference sequence). The CDR3 covers 13 residues. Deletions cut 5 bases from V and 3 bases from J, with 11 bases between. The chain's CDR3 is CASSRGGNYEQYF. The CDR3 DNA is TGTGCCAGCAGTAGGGGGGGCAACTACGAGCAGTACTTC.

This clonotype was recorded many times. The library was built for alpha chains, so this beta chain is an off-target read and its size means little. CDR3 sequence (DNA): TGTGCCAGCAGCGCTAGGACCCAGGGTGGCAATCAGCCCCAGCATTTT. Its protein product is CASSARTQGGNQPQHF. The chain links TRBV7-3 to TRBJ1-5; possibly TRBD1 for D (5 bases). The CDR3 totals 16 residues. Between the trimmed V and J ends, which lost 5 bases and 2 bases, there was a span of 16 bases. The germline V gene encodes CDR1 SGHTA and CDR2 FQGTGA.

This clonotype was seen at least ten times. With the library built for alpha chains, this beta chain is off target and its frequency is not meaningful. CDR3 in amino acids: CASSLGPEPPQYF. The CDR3, as DNA: TGTGCCAGCAGCTTAGGTCCTGAGCCCCCCCAGTACTTC. The gene calls are TRBV7-3 and TRBJ2-4; D is unclear. The CDR3 length is 13 residues. Germline V gives CDR1 SGHTA, CDR2 FQGTGA. Deletions cut 2 bases from V and 13 bases from J, with 15 bases between.

This clonotype was counted only a few times. This beta chain appears as a stray read in a library generated for alpha chains; its size is not informative. The chain uses TRBV7-2 and TRBJ2-1, with 9 nucleotides matching TRBD2. Trimming at V came to 1 base and at J to 3 bases, leaving 4 bases not matched to a gene. The V gene's germline CDR1 is SGHTA and CDR2 FQGNSA. CDR3 length equals 16 residues. CDR3 coding DNA: TGTGCCAGCAGCTTAGTGGGGACTAGCAACTACAATGAGCAGTTCTTC. Translated: CASSLVGTSNYNEQFF.

This clonotype is categorized as medium-sized. Little can be read into the size of this beta chain, an off-target read in a library designed for alpha chains. The CDR3 DNA reads TGTGCCAGCAGTGTCTCGACAGGGGGCCTCTCCTACAATGAGCAGTTCTTC. The encoded protein is CASSVSTGGLSYNEQFF. This sequence joins TRBV6-1 and TRBJ2-1; TRBD1 aligns across 10 bases. The V and J ends lost 4 bases and 0 bases, in that order; junction bases with no gene match: 6. This CDR3 contains 17 residues. Germline loops: CDR1 MNHNS, CDR2 SASEGT.

This clonotype was picked up many times. The size of this beta chain means little, since it is a stray read in a library made for alpha chains. The DNA of the CDR3 is TGTGCCAGCGGAAACGGACAGGGGTTTTGGAACATTCAGTACTTC. Translated: CASGNGQGFWNIQYF. The rearrangement joins TRBV2 to TRBJ2-4; 9 nucleotides match TRBD1. The junction had 12 bases not matched to a gene; V was cut back by 8 bases and J by 7 bases. This CDR3 has 15 amino acids. Germline V CDR1 and CDR2: SNHLY, FYNNEI.

This clonotype was recorded many times. This beta chain is a stray read from a library made for alpha chains; its abundance is not meaningful. The J gene is TRBJ1-1, the V gene TRBV20-1; no reliable D call. Germline-derived CDR1 and CDR2 are DFQATT and SNEGSKA (reference sequence). This CDR3 contains 16 residues. V dropped 6 bases and J dropped 5 bases, with 25 bases sitting between them. CDR3 nucleotides: TGCAGTGCCAGGTGGGGTCTGAGCCTACCAGGTACTGAAGCTTTCTTT. The encoded protein is CSARWGLSLPGTEAFF.